This T cell receptor (beta chain) is from a study of T cell responses to AZD1222 COVID-19 vaccine. About the research overall: Pooled samples include second doses given at about 4 or 12 weeks.

This clone was counted a single time. Antigen specificity is unknown. The same CDR3 can be traced to other DNA sequences in this sample. TCRdb keeps only in-frame clones here, not all; method: immunoSEQ multiplex PCR. The sample yields tens of thousands of clones, 60% to 85% seen once. Study-wide results and limits: Variant regions that are unmutated are reportedly the target of nearly half of spike-specific TCRs.

This CDR3 is 14 amino acids long. Germline V gene lookup returns CDR1 MNHEY and CDR2 SVGAGI. V lost 0 bases and J lost 5, with 8 bases in between. Sequences were derived from peripheral blood, sampled on day 0 of AZD1222 vaccination. The chain joins TRBV6-5 to TRBJ1-5, with D possibly TRBD1 on 6 matching bases. This sequence originates from an adult in good health. This CDR3 is CASSYSGGHQPQHF. CDR3 in DNA: TGTGCCAGCAGTTACTCGGGGGGGCATCAGCCCCAGCATTTT.